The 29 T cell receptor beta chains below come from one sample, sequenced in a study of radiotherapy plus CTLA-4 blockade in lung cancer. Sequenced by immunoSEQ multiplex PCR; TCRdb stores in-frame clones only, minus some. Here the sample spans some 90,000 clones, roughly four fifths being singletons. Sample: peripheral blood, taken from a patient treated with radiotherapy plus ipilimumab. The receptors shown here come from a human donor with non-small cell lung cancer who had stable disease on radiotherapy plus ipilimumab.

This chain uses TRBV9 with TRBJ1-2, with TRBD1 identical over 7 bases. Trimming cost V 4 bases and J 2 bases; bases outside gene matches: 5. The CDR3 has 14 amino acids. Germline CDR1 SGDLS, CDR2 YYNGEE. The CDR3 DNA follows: TGTGCCAGCAGCAATTACAGGGGAAACTATGGCTACACCTTC. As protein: CASSNYRGNYGYTF.

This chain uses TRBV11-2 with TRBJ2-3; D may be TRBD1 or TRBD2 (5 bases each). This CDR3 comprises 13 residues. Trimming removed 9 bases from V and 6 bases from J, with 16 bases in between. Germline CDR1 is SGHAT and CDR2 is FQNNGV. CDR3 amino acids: CASRDPPGDTQYF. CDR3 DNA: TGTGCCAGTAGGGACCCCCCCGGTGATACGCAGTATTTT.

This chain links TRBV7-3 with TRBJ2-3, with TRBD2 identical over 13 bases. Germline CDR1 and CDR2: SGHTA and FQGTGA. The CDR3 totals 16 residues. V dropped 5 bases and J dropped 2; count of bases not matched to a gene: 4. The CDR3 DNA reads TGTGCCAGCAGCGTGACTAGCGGGGGGCTCACAGATACGCAGTATTTT. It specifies CASSVTSGGLTDTQYF.

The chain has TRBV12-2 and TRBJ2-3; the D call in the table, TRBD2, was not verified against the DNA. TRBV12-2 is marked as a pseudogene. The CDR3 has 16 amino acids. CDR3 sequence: CASRSQSGRTPDTQYF. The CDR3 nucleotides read TGTGCAAGTCGCTCCCAAAGCGGGAGAACGCCAGATACGCAGTATTTT.

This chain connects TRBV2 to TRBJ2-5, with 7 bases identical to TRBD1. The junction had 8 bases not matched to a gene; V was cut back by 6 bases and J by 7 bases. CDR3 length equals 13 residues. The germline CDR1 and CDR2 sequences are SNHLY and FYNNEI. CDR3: CASSGQAPGTQYF. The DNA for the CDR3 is TGTGCCAGCAGCGGACAGGCCCCAGGGACCCAGTACTTC.

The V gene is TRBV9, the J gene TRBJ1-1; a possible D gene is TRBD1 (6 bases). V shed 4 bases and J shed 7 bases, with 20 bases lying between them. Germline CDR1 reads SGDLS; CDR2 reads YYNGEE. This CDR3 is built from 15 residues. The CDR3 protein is CASSLTGAPQDEAFF. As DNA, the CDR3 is TGTGCCAGCAGCCTAACGGGGGCCCCCCAGGATGAAGCTTTCTTT. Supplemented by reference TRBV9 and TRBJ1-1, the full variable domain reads DSGVTQTPKHLITATGQRVTLRCSPRSGDLSVYWYQQSLDQGLQFLIQYYNGEERAKGNILERFSAQQFPDLHSELNLSSLELGDSALYFCASSLTGAPQDEAFFGQGTRLTVV.

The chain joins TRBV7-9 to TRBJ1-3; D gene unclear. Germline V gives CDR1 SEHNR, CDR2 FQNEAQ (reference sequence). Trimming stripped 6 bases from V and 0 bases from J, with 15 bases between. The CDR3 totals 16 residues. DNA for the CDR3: TGTGCCAGCAGTCTCCTTGGGCCTCCCTCTGGAAACACCATATATTTT. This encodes CASSLLGPPSGNTIYF.

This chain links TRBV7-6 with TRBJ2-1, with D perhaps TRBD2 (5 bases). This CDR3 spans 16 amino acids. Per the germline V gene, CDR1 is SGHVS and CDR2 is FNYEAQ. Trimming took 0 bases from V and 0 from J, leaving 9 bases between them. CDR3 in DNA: TGTGCCAGCAGCTTAGCGAGAGCGGACTCCTACAATGAGCAGTTCTTC. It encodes CASSLARADSYNEQFF. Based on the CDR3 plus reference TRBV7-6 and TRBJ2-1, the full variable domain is GAGVSQSPRYKVTKRGQDVALRCDPISGHVSLYWYRQALGQGPEFLTYFNYEAQQDKSGLPNDRFSAERPEGSISTLTIQRTEQRDSAMYRCASSLARADSYNEQFFGPGTRLTVL.

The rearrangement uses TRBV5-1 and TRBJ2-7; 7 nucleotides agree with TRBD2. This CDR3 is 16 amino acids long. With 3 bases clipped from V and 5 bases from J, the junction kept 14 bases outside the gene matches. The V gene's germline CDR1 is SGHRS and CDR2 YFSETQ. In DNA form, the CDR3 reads TGCGCCAGCAGCTCGTCTTTAGGCGGGGGAAAAAACGAGCAGTACTTC. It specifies CASSSSLGGGKNEQYF.

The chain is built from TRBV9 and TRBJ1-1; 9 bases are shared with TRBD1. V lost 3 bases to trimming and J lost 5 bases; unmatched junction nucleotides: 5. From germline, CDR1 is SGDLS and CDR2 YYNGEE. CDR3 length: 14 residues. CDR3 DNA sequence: TGTGCCAGCAGCGGCGGACAGGGGAGGACTGAAGCTTTCTTT. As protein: CASSGGQGRTEAFF.

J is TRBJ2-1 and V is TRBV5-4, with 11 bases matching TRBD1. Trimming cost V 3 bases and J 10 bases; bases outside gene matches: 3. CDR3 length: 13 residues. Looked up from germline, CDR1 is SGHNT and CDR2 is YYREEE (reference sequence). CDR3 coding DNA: TGTGCCAGCAGCTGGGACAGGGGGTGGGAGCAGTTCTTC. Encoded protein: CASSWDRGWEQFF.

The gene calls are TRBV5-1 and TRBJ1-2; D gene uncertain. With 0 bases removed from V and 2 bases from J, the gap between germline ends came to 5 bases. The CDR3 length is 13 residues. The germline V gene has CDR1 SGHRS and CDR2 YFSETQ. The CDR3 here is CASSLAQNYGYTF. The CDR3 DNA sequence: TGCGCCAGCAGCTTGGCACAGAACTATGGCTACACCTTC.

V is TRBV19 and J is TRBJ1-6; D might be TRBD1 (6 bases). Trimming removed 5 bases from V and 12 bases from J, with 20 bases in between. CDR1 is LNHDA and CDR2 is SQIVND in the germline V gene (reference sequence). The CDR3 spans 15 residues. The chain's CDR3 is CASSLTDSQGLPLHF. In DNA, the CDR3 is TGTGCCAGTAGTCTGACGGACAGCCAAGGCTTACCCCTCCACTTT.

The CDR3 loop is CAWSIDPTGPQETQYF. For the CDR3, the DNA is TGTGCCTGGAGTATCGACCCGACAGGGCCCCAAGAGACCCAGTACTTC. V and J are TRBV30 and TRBJ2-5, with 7 positions matching TRBD1. The germline V gene encodes CDR1 GTSNPN and CDR2 SVGIG (reference sequence). With 2 bases clipped from V and 1 base from J, the junction kept 10 bases outside the gene matches. The CDR3 is made up of 16 amino acids. Using reference TRBV30 and TRBJ2-5 for the parts outside the CDR3, the full variable domain is SQTIHQWPATLVQPVGSPLSLECTVEGTSNPNLYWYRQAAGRGLQLLFYSVGIGQISSEVPQNLSASRPQDRQFILSSKKLLLSDSGFYLCAWSIDPTGPQETQYFGPGTRLLVL.

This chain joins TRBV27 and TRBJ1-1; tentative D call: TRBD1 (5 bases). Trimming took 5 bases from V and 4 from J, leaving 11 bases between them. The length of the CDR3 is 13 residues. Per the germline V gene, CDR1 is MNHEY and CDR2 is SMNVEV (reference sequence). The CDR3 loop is CASSKGQGTEAFF. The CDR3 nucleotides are TGTGCCAGCAGTAAGGGGCAGGGCACTGAAGCTTTCTTT.

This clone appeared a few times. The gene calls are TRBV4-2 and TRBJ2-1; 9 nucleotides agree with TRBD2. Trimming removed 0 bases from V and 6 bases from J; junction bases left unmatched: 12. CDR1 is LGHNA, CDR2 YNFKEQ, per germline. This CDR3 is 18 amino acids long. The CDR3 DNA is TGTGCCAGCAGCCAAGATGGGGTCCCGCGGGGGGGCCGCAATGAGCAGTTCTTC. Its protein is CASSQDGVPRGGRNEQFF.

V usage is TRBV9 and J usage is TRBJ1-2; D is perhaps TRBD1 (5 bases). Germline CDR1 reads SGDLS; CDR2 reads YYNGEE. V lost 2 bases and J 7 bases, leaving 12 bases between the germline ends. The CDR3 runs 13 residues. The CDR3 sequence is CASSVGRDLGYTF. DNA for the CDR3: TGTGCCAGCAGCGTGGGCAGGGACCTTGGCTACACCTTC.

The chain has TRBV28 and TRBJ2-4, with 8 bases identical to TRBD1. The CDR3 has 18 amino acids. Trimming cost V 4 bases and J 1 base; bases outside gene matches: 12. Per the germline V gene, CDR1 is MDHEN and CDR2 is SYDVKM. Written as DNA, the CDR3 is TGTGCCAGCAGTTCCCCCCCACGGCAGGGGGCGGCCAAAAACATTCAGTACTTC. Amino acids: CASSSPPRQGAAKNIQYF.

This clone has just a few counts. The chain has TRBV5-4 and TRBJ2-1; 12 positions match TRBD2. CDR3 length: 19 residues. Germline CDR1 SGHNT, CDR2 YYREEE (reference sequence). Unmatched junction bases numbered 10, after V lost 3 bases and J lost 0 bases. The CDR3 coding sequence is TGTGCCAGCAGCTGGACGACTAGCGGGGGCCTCCTCTCCTACAATGAGCAGTTCTTC. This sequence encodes CASSWTTSGGLLSYNEQFF.

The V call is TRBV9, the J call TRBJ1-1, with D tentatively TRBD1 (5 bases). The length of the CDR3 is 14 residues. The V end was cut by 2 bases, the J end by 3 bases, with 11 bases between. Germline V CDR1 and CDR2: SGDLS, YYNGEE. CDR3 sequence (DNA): TGTGCCAGCAGCGTCTCCCCCAGGGACACTGAAGCTTTCTTT. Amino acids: CASSVSPRDTEAFF.

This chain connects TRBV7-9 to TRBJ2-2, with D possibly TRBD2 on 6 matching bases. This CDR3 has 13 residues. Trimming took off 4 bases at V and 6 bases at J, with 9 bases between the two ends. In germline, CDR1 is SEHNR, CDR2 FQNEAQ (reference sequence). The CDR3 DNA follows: TGTGCCAGCAGCTGGGGGGACCCCGGGGAGCTGTTTTTT. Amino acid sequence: CASSWGDPGELFF.

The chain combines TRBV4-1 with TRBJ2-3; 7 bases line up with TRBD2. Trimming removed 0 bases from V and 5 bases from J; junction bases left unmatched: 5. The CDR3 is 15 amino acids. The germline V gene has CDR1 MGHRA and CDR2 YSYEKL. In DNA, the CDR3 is TGCGCCAGCAGCCAAGAAGCGGGGCCCCGAGATACGCAGTATTTT. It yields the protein CASSQEAGPRDTQYF.

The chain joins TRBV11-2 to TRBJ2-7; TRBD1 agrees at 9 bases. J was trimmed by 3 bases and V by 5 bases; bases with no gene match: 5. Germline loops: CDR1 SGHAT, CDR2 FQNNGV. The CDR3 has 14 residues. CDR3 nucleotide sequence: TGTGCCAGCAGCGGGCGACAGGGGGGCTACGAGCAGTACTTC. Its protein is CASSGRQGGYEQYF.

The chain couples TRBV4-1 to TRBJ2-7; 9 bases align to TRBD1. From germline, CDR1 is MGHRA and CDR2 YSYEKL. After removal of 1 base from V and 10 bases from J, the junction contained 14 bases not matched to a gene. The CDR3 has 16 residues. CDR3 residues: CASSQALPGTGKGQYF. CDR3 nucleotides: TGCGCCAGCAGCCAAGCCCTGCCTGGGACAGGGAAGGGACAGTACTTC.

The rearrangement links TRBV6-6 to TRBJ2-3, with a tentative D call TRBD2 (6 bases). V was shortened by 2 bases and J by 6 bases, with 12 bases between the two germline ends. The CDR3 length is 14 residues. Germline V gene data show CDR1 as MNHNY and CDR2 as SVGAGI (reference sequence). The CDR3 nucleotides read TGTGCCAGCAGTTACGACGGGGGAAAGGATACGCAGTATTTT. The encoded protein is CASSYDGGKDTQYF.

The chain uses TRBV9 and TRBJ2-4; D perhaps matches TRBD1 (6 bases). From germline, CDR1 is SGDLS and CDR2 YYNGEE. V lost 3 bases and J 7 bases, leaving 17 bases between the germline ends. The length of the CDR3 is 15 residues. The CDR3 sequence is CASSASTGLMNIQYF. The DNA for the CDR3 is TGTGCCAGCAGCGCCTCAACAGGGTTGATGAACATTCAGTACTTC.

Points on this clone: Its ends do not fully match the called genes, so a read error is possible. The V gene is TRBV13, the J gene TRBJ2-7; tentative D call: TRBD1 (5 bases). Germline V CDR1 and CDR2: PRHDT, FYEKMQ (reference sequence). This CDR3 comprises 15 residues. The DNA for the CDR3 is TGTGCCAGCAGCCTAGGATTTGTAGGGGCCCACGAGCAGTACTTC. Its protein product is CASSLGFVGAHEQYF.

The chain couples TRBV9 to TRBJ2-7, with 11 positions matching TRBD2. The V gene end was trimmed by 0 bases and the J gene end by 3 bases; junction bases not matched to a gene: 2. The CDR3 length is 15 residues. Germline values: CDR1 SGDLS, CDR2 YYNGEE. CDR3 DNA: TGTGCCAGCAGCGTAGATAGCGGGAGGGTCTACGAGCAGTACTTC. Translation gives CASSVDSGRVYEQYF.

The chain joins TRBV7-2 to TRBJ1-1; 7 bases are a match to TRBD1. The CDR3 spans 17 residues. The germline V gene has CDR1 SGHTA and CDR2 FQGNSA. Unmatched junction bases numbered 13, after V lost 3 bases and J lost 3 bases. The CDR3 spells CASSFLLRTGMDTEAFF. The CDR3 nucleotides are TGTGCCAGCAGCTTCCTCCTTAGGACAGGAATGGACACTGAAGCTTTCTTT.